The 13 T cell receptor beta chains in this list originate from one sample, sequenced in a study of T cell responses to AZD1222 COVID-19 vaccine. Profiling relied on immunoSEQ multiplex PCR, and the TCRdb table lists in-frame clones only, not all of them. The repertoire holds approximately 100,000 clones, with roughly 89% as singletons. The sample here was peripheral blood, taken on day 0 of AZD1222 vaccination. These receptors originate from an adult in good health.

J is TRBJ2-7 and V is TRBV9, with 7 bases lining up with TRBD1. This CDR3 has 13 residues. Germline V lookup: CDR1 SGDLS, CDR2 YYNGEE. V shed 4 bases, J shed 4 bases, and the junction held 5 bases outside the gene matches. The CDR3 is CASSPGQRYEQYF. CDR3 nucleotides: TGTGCCAGCAGCCCGGGACAGAGGTACGAGCAGTACTTC. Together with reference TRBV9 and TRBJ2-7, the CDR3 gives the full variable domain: DSGVTQTPKHLITATGQRVTLRCSPRSGDLSVYWYQQSLDQGLQFLIQYYNGEERAKGNILERFSAQQFPDLHSELNLSSLELGDSALYFCASSPGQRYEQYFGPGTRLTVT.

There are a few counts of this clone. The DNA for the CDR3 is TGTGCCAGCAGCTTTCGCGGACAGGTTGAAGCTTTCTTT. Its translation is CASSFRGQVEAFF. The V and J genes are TRBV11-3 and TRBJ1-1, with 7 nucleotides matching TRBD1. The germline CDR1 and CDR2 sequences are SGHNT and YENEEA. With V trimmed by 3 bases and J by 7 bases, 5 bases remained unmatched. CDR3 size: 13 residues.

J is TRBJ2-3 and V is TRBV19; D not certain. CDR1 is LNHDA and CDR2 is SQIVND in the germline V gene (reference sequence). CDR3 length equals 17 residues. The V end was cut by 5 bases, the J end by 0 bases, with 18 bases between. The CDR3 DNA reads TGTGCCAGTAGTCGACGGACGGCTTCAGCTAGCACAGATACGCAGTATTTT. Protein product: CASSRRTASASTDTQYF.

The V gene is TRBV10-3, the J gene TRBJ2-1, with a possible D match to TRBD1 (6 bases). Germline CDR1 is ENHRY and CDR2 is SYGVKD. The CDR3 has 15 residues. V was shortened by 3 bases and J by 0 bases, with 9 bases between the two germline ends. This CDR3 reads CAISDRGSSYNEQFF. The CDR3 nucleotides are TGTGCCATCAGTGACAGGGGAAGCTCCTACAATGAGCAGTTCTTC.

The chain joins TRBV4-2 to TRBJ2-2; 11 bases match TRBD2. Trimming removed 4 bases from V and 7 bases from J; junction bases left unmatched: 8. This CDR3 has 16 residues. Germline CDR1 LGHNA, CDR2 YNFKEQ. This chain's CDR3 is CASSPLAGGLSGELFF. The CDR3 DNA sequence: TGTGCCAGCAGCCCGTTAGCGGGGGGGCTTAGCGGGGAGCTGTTTTTT.

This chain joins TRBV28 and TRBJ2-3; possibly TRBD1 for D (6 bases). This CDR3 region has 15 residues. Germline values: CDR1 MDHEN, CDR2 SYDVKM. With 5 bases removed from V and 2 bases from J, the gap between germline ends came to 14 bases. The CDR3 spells CASSPGHGDTDTQYF. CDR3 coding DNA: TGTGCCAGCAGTCCGGGACACGGTGACACAGATACGCAGTATTTT. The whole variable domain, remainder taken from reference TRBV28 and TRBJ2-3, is DVKVTQSSRYLVKRTGEKVFLECVQDMDHENMFWYRQDPGLGLRLIYFSYDVKMKEKGDIPEGYSVSREKKERFSLILESASTNQTSMYLCASSPGHGDTDTQYFGPGTRLTVL.

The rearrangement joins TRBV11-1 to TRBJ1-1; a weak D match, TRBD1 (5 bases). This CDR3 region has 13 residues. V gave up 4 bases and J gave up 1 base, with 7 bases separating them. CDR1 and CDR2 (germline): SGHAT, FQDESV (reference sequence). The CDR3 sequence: CASSSGQNTEAFF. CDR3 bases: TGTGCCAGCAGCTCCGGACAGAACACTGAAGCTTTCTTT.

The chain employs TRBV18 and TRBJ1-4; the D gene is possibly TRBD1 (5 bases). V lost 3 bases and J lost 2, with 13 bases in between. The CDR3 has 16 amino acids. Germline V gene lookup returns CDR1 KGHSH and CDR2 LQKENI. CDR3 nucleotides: TGTGCCAGCTCACCCCCGGGACTAGCGACTAATGAAAAACTGTTTTTT. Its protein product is CASSPPGLATNEKLFF.

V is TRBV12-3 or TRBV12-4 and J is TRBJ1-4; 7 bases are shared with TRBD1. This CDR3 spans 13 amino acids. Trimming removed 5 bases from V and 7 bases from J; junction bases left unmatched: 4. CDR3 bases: TGTGCCAGCAGTCTTGGACAGGCTGAAAAACTGTTTTTT. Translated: CASSLGQAEKLFF.

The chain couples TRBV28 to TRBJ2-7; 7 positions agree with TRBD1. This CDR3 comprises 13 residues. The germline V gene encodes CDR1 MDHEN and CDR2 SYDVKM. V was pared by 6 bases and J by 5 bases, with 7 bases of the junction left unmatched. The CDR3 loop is CASRLGGADEQYF. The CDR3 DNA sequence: TGTGCCAGCAGGCTAGGGGGCGCCGACGAGCAGTACTTC.

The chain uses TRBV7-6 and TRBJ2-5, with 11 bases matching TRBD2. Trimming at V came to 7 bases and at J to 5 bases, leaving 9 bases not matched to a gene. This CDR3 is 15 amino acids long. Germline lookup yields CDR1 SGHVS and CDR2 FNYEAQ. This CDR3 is CASTITSGGGETQYF. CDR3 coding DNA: TGTGCCAGCACCATTACTAGCGGGGGAGGGGAGACCCAGTACTTC.

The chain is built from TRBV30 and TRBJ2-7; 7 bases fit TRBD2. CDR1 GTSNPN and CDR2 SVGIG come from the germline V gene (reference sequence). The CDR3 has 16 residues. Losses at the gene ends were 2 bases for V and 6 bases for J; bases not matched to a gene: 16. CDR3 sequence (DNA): TGTGCCTGGAGTCCCTCCAACACGGGGGGTCTGGGCGAGCAGTACTTC. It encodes CAWSPSNTGGLGEQYF.

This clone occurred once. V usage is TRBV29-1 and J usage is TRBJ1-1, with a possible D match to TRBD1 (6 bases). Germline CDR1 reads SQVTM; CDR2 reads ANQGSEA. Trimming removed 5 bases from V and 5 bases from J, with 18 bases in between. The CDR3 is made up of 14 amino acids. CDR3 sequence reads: CSVRDRGAGTEAFF. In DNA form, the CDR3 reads TGCAGCGTTCGGGATCGGGGGGCAGGGACTGAAGCTTTCTTT.